This T cell receptor (beta chain) is drawn from a study of T cell responses to AZD1222 COVID-19 vaccine. This clone was detected once. Its antigen is currently unknown. Study-wide results and caveats: Repertoire collection took place solely once the T cell response had peaked. Targeting of unmutated variant regions was reportedly seen in nearly half of spike-specific TCRs. A mostly white British donor set with more females was recruited, and clonal diversity was possibly underestimated. Spike-wide coverage was observed for vaccine-associated CD4 TCRs, with dominant responses at 160-218 and 743-854.

TCRdb's table, derived via immunoSEQ multiplex PCR, lists solely in-frame clones and lacks some. The sample holds approximately 130,000 clones, about 93% seen once. CDR3 length: 15 amino acids. Germline CDR1 is SGDLS and CDR2 is YYNGEE. V shed 3 bases and J 1 base; nucleotides not matched to a gene: 4. This chain links TRBV9 with TRBJ2-3; 8 bases are shared with TRBD2. This TCR was recovered from an adult in good health. Sequenced here: peripheral blood, sampled on day 0 of AZD1222 vaccination. The CDR3 sequence: CASSDGGVGTDTQYF. DNA of the CDR3: TGTGCCAGCAGCGACGGGGGGGTTGGCACAGATACGCAGTATTTT.